This T cell receptor (beta chain) was sequenced in a study of blood T cell repertoires in COVID-19. Turning to the study itself: Acute-phase and convalescent COVID-19 samples originated in the United States, Italy and Spain. From T cells, B-cell-depleted T cells, or PBMCs came the material, which was cDNA or gDNA.

The CDR3 spans 17 residues. Germline CDR1 is MNHEY and CDR2 is SMNVEV (reference sequence). Unmatched junction bases numbered 11, after V lost 4 bases and J lost 2 bases. Original methodology: Reference gene primers were amplified, and this amplification served to estimate nucleated cell counts. Clones were read by immunoSEQ multiplex PCR, and TCRdb kept only the in-frame ones, dropping some. V, J and clone size are those of that table, while D and trimming were read from the DNA. The profile shows 50,000 to 65,000 clones, approximately 84% of them singletons. The clonotype was recovered from a man aged 45-65 years with active COVID-19. This chain uses TRBV27 with TRBJ1-3; 7 bases are a match to TRBD1. Sequencing input: peripheral blood. The CDR3 sequence is CASSSPRTGVAGNTIYF. In DNA, the CDR3 is TGTGCCAGCAGTTCGCCCCGGACAGGCGTTGCTGGAAACACCATATATTTT.